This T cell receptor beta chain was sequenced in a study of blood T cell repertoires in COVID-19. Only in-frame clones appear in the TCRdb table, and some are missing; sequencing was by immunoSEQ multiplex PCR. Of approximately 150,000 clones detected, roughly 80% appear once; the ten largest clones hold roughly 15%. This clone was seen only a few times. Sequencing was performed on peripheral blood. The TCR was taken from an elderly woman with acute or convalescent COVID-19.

The CDR3 region has the DNA TGTGCCAGCAGCTTAGGGAGGGGCCTGTACAATGAGCAGTTCTTC. It encodes CASSLGRGLYNEQFF. This chain joins TRBV11-3 and TRBJ2-1, with TRBD2 as a possible D gene (6 bases). Per the germline V gene, CDR1 is SGHNT and CDR2 is YENEEA. The CDR3 runs 15 residues. V lost 1 base, J lost 4 bases, and 11 bases lay in between.